Below, 23 T cell receptor beta chains from the same sample are listed, as sequenced in a study of blood T cell repertoires in COVID-19. Libraries were prepared by immunoSEQ multiplex PCR; TCRdb keeps only in-frame clonotypes and omits some of them. Altogether 70,000 to 80,000 clones are present, about 86% being singletons, with the ten largest covering approximately 17%. The sequenced sample was peripheral blood. Source of these receptors: an older man in a cohort sampled during active COVID-19.

The V and J genes are TRBV28 and TRBJ2-7; 11 bases are a match to TRBD2. The CDR3 covers 16 residues. CDR1 and CDR2 from the germline V gene are MDHEN and SYDVKM. Germline trimming cut 6 bases from V and 5 bases from J; bases unmatched to any gene: 12. The CDR3 sequence: CASSLPSSGGHNEQYV. The CDR3 DNA reads as TGTGCCAGCAGCTTACCTTCTAGCGGGGGGCACAACGAGCAGTACGTC.

This clone came up a few times. The genes are TRBV2 and TRBJ1-5, with 8 bases lining up with TRBD1. Looked up from germline, CDR1 is SNHLY and CDR2 is FYNNEI. V was pared by 8 bases and J by 8 bases, with 11 bases of the junction left unmatched. This CDR3 is built from 14 residues. The CDR3 bases are TGTGCCAGCGACCCGGGACAGGAAGGGGAGCCCCAGCATTTT. Protein sequence: CASDPGQEGEPQHF.

The chain is built from TRBV4-1 and TRBJ2-1, with 12 bases that match TRBD2. This CDR3 comprises 20 residues. Germline CDR1 is MGHRA and CDR2 is YSYEKL. The V and J ends lost 2 bases and 0 bases, in that order; junction bases with no gene match: 11. In nucleotides, the CDR3 is TGCGCCAGCAGCCAAAGAGCTAGCGGGGGGGCAATTGGCTCCTACAATGAGCAGTTCTTC. Protein sequence: CASSQRASGGAIGSYNEQFF.

V and J are TRBV6-1 and TRBJ1-2; TRBD1 might be the D (5 bases). There are 15 residues in the CDR3. Trimming took off 2 bases at V and 8 bases at J, with 18 bases between the two ends. The V gene's germline CDR1 is MNHNS and CDR2 SASEGT. The CDR3 is CASSETLSAYRGYTF. CDR3 nucleotides: TGTGCCAGCAGTGAAACCCTGAGTGCGTACAGGGGCTACACCTTC.

In its sample, this clone was seen once. The chain is built from TRBV19 and TRBJ1-4, with 7 positions matching TRBD1. With 0 bases clipped from V and 5 bases from J, the junction kept 12 bases outside the gene matches. CDR3 length equals 18 residues. Germline V gene data show CDR1 as LNHDA and CDR2 as SQIVND (reference sequence). The CDR3 reads CASSIDLGAGTDNEKLFF. In DNA form, the CDR3 reads TGTGCCAGTAGTATAGATCTGGGTGCGGGGACAGACAATGAAAAACTGTTTTTT. Looking up the rest from reference TRBV19 and TRBJ1-4 gives the full variable domain: DGGITQSPKYLFRKEGQNVTLSCEQNLNHDAMYWYRQDPGQGLRLIYYSQIVNDFQKGDIAEGYSVSREKKESFPLTVTSAQKNPTAFYLCASSIDLGAGTDNEKLFFGSGTQLSVL.

The genes are TRBV20-1 and TRBJ2-1; 11 nucleotides line up with TRBD2. CDR1 is DFQATT, CDR2 SNEGSKA, per germline (reference sequence). Germline trimming cut 3 bases from V and 2 bases from J; bases unmatched to any gene: 3. CDR3 length: 15 amino acids. CDR3 in DNA: TGCAGTGCTAGTTCGGGACTAGCGGCCTACAATGAGCAGTTCTTC. It codes for CSASSGLAAYNEQFF.

V gene TRBV6-5 combines with J gene TRBJ1-6; no reliable D call. Germline CDR1 and CDR2: MNHEY and SVGAGI. The length of the CDR3 is 12 residues. The V end was cut by 4 bases, the J end by 9 bases, with 7 bases between. CDR3 sequence reads: CASSFPGSPLHF. DNA for the CDR3: TGTGCCAGCAGTTTTCCAGGTTCACCCCTCCACTTT.

There are a few counts of this clone. The chain combines TRBV4-2 with TRBJ1-2; tentative D call: TRBD1 (5 bases). V lost 4 bases, J lost 2 bases, and 11 bases lay in between. The CDR3 consists of 14 residues. CDR1 is LGHNA and CDR2 is YNFKEQ in the germline V gene. DNA of the CDR3: TGTGCCAGCAGCCCGGGGGGAAGAAACTATGGCTACACCTTC. Amino acid sequence: CASSPGGRNYGYTF.

The chain recombines TRBV3-1 (or the pseudogene TRBV3-2) with TRBJ1-1; unclear D gene. Deletions cut 1 base from V and 6 bases from J, with 12 bases between. CDR1 and CDR2 from the germline V gene are LGHDT and YNNKEL (reference sequence). The CDR3 runs 14 residues. Written as DNA, the CDR3 is TGTGCCAGCAGCCAAGGTGGCCTCGCAGCTGAAGCTTTCTTT. Translated: CASSQGGLAAEAFF.

The chain has TRBV27 and TRBJ1-4, with a possible D match to TRBD1 (6 bases). With 0 bases removed from V and 8 bases from J, the gap between germline ends came to 13 bases. Germline V CDR1 and CDR2: MNHEY, SMNVEV (reference sequence). The CDR3 covers 15 residues. DNA of the CDR3: TGTGCCAGCAGTTTATCCTCAGGGGTAGGGGAAAAACTGTTTTTT. Its translation: CASSLSSGVGEKLFF.

This chain links TRBV5-4 with TRBJ1-1; TRBD1 is a possible D gene (6 bases). The CDR3 runs to 16 residues. Germline CDR1 is SGHNT and CDR2 is YYREEE (reference sequence). Trimming left V 2 bases short and J 3 bases short, with 17 bases between. DNA for the CDR3: TGTGCCAGCAGCTTAAGACAGGCCGGGGGGGACACTGAAGCTTTCTTT. Protein sequence: CASSLRQAGGDTEAFF.

The chain recombines TRBV19 with TRBJ1-1, with D possibly TRBD1 on 5 matching bases. The germline gives CDR1 LNHDA, CDR2 SQIVND (reference sequence). Between the trimmed V and J ends, which lost 7 bases and 11 bases, there was a span of 26 bases. The CDR3 has 15 residues. The CDR3: CASNVGAGGLRVAFF. In DNA form, the CDR3 reads TGTGCCAGTAACGTAGGGGCGGGAGGCCTCAGAGTTGCTTTCTTT.

The chain employs TRBV12-3 or TRBV12-4 and TRBJ2-3, with D maybe TRBD1 (6 bases). V was pared by 5 bases and J by 6 bases, with 9 bases between. The CDR3 has 12 residues. The CDR3 here is CASSVRGDTQYF. The CDR3, as DNA: TGTGCCAGCAGTGTAAGGGGGGATACGCAGTATTTT.

The chain carries TRBV6-5 and TRBJ2-1; 7 bases align to TRBD2. Germline V gene data show CDR1 as MNHEY and CDR2 as SVGAGI. CDR3 length: 13 residues. The junction had 9 bases not matched to a gene; V was cut back by 6 bases and J by 10 bases. CDR3 residues: CASRGTTRREQFF. CDR3 DNA: TGTGCCAGCAGAGGGACTACTCGCAGGGAGCAGTTCTTC.

The chain links TRBV11-2 to TRBJ1-1; 10 bases match TRBD1. The J segment lost 12 bases and the V segment lost 4 bases, leaving 5 bases of the junction unmatched. CDR1 and CDR2 (germline): SGHAT, FQNNGV. The CDR3 extends over 12 amino acids. The CDR3 sequence: CASSSGQGGTFF. The DNA for the CDR3 is TGTGCCAGCAGCTCCGGACAGGGGGGAACTTTCTTT.

This clone was seen more than once but under ten times. V and J are TRBV5-1 and TRBJ2-5, with 7 bases aligning to TRBD1. V lost 4 bases to trimming and J lost 6 bases; unmatched junction nucleotides: 12. The CDR3 contains 15 residues. Germline V lookup: CDR1 SGHRS, CDR2 YFSETQ. CDR3 coding DNA: TGCGCCAGCAGCCCACAGACAGGGCCGTCCCAGACCCAGTACTTC. The encoded protein is CASSPQTGPSQTQYF.

The J gene is TRBJ2-3, the V gene TRBV24-1, with TRBD1 matching over 9 bases. CDR1 KGHDR and CDR2 SFDVKD come from the germline V gene. The CDR3 length is 16 residues. V shed 3 bases, J shed 2 bases, and the junction held 5 bases outside the gene matches. The CDR3 nucleotides read TGTGCCACCAGTGATATCCGGGACAGGGTCACAGATACGCAGTATTTT. Residues: CATSDIRDRVTDTQYF.

The chain couples TRBV5-1 to TRBJ2-2; D is unclear. V was trimmed by 2 bases and J by 0 bases, leaving 11 bases between them. CDR1 is SGHRS, CDR2 YFSETQ, per germline. This CDR3 has 16 amino acids. CDR3 protein: CASSFYGFANTGELFF. CDR3 DNA: TGCGCCAGCAGCTTCTACGGGTTCGCGAACACCGGGGAGCTGTTTTTT.

The CDR3 DNA sequence: TGTGCCAGCGGGAAAAACGTGGGGGCGACCTCTGGAAACACCATATATTTT. Its protein product is CASGKNVGATSGNTIYF. The V and J genes are TRBV7-2 and TRBJ1-3, with D perhaps TRBD1 (6 bases). Trimming removed 8 bases at V and 0 bases at J, with 20 bases between. The CDR3 has 17 residues. CDR1 and CDR2 (germline): SGHTA, FQGNSA.

The V call is TRBV7-2, the J call TRBJ1-2, with D possibly TRBD1 on 5 matching bases. V shed 7 bases and J shed 6 bases, with 18 bases lying between them. CDR1 and CDR2 from the germline V gene are SGHTA and FQGNSA. The CDR3 covers 14 residues. The CDR3 here is CASTPTLSGDGYTF. CDR3 DNA: TGTGCCAGCACCCCCACATTGTCGGGGGATGGCTACACCTTC.

The V gene is TRBV5-4, the J gene TRBJ1-6, with D hard to call. The V and J ends lost 3 bases and 0 bases respectively, with 10 bases between them. The germline V gene encodes CDR1 SGHNT and CDR2 YYREEE (reference sequence). The CDR3 is 16 amino acids. CDR3 amino acids: CASSSIESSYNSPLHF. DNA for the CDR3: TGTGCCAGCAGCTCGATAGAGAGCTCCTATAATTCACCCCTCCACTTT. Full variable domain (remainder filled in from reference TRBV5-4 and TRBJ1-6): ETGVTQSPTHLIKTRGQQVTLRCSSQSGHNTVSWYQQALGQGPQFIFQYYREEENGRGNFPPRFSGLQFPNYSSELNVNALELDDSALYLCASSSIESSYNSPLHFGNGTRLTVT.

The table lists this clone with a count of one. V gene TRBV7-2 combines with J gene TRBJ2-2, with 10 bases that match TRBD1. CDR3 length: 16 residues. V dropped 5 bases and J dropped 5; count of bases not matched to a gene: 8. Germline-derived CDR1 and CDR2 are SGHTA and FQGNSA. DNA for the CDR3: TGTGCCAGCAGCCCTCACGCGGACAGGGGGACCGGGGAGCTGTTTTTT. Translation: CASSPHADRGTGELFF. The whole variable domain, filled in from reference TRBV7-2 and TRBJ2-2, reads GAGVSQSPSNKVTEKGKDVELRCDPISGHTALYWYRQSLGQGLEFLIYFQGNSAPDKSGLPSDRFSAERTGGSVSTLTIQRTQQEDSAVYLCASSPHADRGTGELFFGEGSRLTVL.

The chain couples TRBV4-1 to TRBJ2-3, with D perhaps matching TRBD1 (5 bases). The CDR3 has 13 amino acids. CDR1 is MGHRA, CDR2 YSYEKL, per germline. V lost 1 base and J 6 bases, leaving 8 bases between the germline ends. The CDR3 DNA is TGCGCCAGCAGCCAAGCCCAGGGCGATACGCAGTATTTT. Its translation is CASSQAQGDTQYF.